This T cell receptor beta chain comes out of a study of blood T cell repertoires in COVID-19. About the research overall: Spain, Italy and the United States supplied samples that represented acute and convalescent COVID-19.

The authors' processing: For nucleated cells, counts were estimated from reference gene primer amplification. Measured with immunoSEQ multiplex PCR; TCRdb has only the in-frame clones, and not every one. The V and J calls and clone size are taken from that table; D and trimming were inferred from the DNA. Found here are about 180,000 clones, approximately 88% of them singletons; the top ten hold roughly 2.9%. CDR3 length: 13 amino acids. V lost 0 bases and J 11 bases, leaving 14 bases between the germline ends. Germline V gives CDR1 SGHDT, CDR2 YYEEEE. J is TRBJ1-2 and V is TRBV5-6; D not resolved. This clonotype originated in a woman aged 55-69 years with acute or convalescent COVID-19. Sequencing was done on a sample of peripheral blood. For the CDR3, the DNA is TGTGCCAGCAGCTTGGCCGACTCCCAAGGTTACACCTTC. It translates to CASSLADSQGYTF. The complete variable domain, with remaining parts taken from reference TRBV5-6 and TRBJ1-2, reads DAGVTQSPTHLIKTRGQQVTLRCSPKSGHDTVSWYQQALGQGPQFIFQYYEEEERQRGNFPDRFSGHQFPNYSSELNVNALLLGDSALYLCASSLADSQGYTFGSGTRLTVV.